Following are 15 T cell receptor beta chains from one sample sequenced in a study of T cells after yellow fever vaccination. TCRdb used MiXCR to reprocess the 5' RACE reads, holding one entry per CDR3 protein. The top ten clones hold approximately 1% of a sample with a few hundred thousand distinct CDR3 sequences, over 6.5% of them seen once. This sample comprised CD4+ T cells sorted from PBMCs, obtained on the day of the yellow fever booster vaccination. The receptor set was obtained from a young man who received the YFV17D yellow fever vaccine.

In this sample, this clonotype turned up many times. This sequence joins TRBV12-3 or TRBV12-4 and TRBJ1-2; D gene uncertain. V lost 4 bases and J lost 4, with 13 bases in between. The CDR3 is 14 residues long. Here the CDR3 DNA reads TGTGCCAGCAGTTGGGAGCCCACCCCCTATGGCTACACCTTC. As protein: CASSWEPTPYGYTF.

The genes are TRBV30 and TRBJ2-7; 9 bases are a match to TRBD1. The V segment lost 7 bases and the J segment 3 bases; nucleotides outside the gene matches: 7. Germline-derived CDR1 and CDR2 are GTSNPN and SVGIG (reference sequence). This CDR3 is built from 13 residues. For the CDR3, the DNA is TGTGCCTTGTCCGGGACAGGGCTCTACGAGCAGTACTTC. It codes for CALSGTGLYEQYF. Combining the CDR3 with reference TRBV30 and TRBJ2-7 gives the whole variable domain SQTIHQWPATLVQPVGSPLSLECTVEGTSNPNLYWYRQAAGRGLQLLFYSVGIGQISSEVPQNLSASRPQDRQFILSSKKLLLSDSGFYLCALSGTGLYEQYFGPGTRLTVT.

V and J are TRBV5-1 and TRBJ2-3; 9 positions match TRBD2. From germline, CDR1 is SGHRS and CDR2 YFSETQ. Trimming took 4 bases from V and 1 from J; bases not matched to a gene: 7. The CDR3 contains 16 residues. The CDR3 DNA is TGCGCCAGCAGCGTACCTTTAGCGGGGGGCACAGATACGCAGTATTTT. Translating it yields CASSVPLAGGTDTQYF.

The chain recombines TRBV4-3 with TRBJ1-1, with TRBD1 matching 7 bases. This CDR3 spans 12 amino acids. With 2 bases clipped from V and 9 bases from J, the junction kept 3 bases outside the gene matches. Germline lookup yields CDR1 LGHNA and CDR2 YSLEER. The CDR3 loop reads CASSQPTGKAFF. The CDR3 coding sequence is TGCGCCAGCAGCCAACCGACAGGGAAAGCTTTCTTT.

The rearrangement uses TRBV7-8 and TRBJ2-5; no reliable D call. V shed 8 bases and J shed 5 bases, with 12 bases lying between them. This CDR3 is 12 amino acids long. CDR1 is SGHVS, CDR2 FQNEAQ, per germline. Written as DNA, the CDR3 is TGTGCCAGCGGCAAACGGGCGGAGACCCAGTACTTC. Encoded protein: CASGKRAETQYF.

The CDR3 DNA reads as TGTGCCAGCAGTTACCCTAAGGGGGAGCGGGAGGCCCTCGAGCAGTACTTC. This encodes CASSYPKGEREALEQYF. The chain employs TRBV6-5 and TRBJ2-7; 9 nucleotides agree with TRBD2. The CDR3 contains 17 residues. V trimming: 2 bases; J trimming: 6 bases; junction bases outside the gene matches: 14. Germline-derived CDR1 and CDR2 are MNHEY and SVGAGI.

This chain connects TRBV7-2 to TRBJ2-7; 8 nucleotides line up with TRBD2. V shed 2 bases, J shed 0 bases, and the junction held 6 bases outside the gene matches. The CDR3 covers 16 residues. Germline V gives CDR1 SGHTA, CDR2 FQGNSA. Here the CDR3 reads CASSLSTSGHSYEQYF. The CDR3 DNA follows: TGTGCCAGCAGCTTATCCACTAGCGGACACTCCTACGAGCAGTACTTC.

The sample holds many counts of this clonotype. V is TRBV2 and J is TRBJ2-5; D ambiguous. Germline V CDR1 and CDR2: SNHLY, FYNNEI. The CDR3 consists of 15 residues. V gave up 8 bases and J gave up 3 bases, with 19 bases separating them. CDR3 DNA: TGTGCCAGCCAATACCGTGTATCCTCTAAAGAGACCCAGTACTTC. This codes for CASQYRVSSKETQYF.

This clonotype has ten or more counts. The genes are TRBV20-1 and TRBJ1-4; 7 nucleotides align to TRBD1. The V and J ends lost 5 bases and 3 bases, in that order; junction bases with no gene match: 9. This CDR3 spans 15 amino acids. Germline V gene sequence: CDR1 DFQATT, CDR2 SNEGSKA (reference sequence). The CDR3: CSAPVQQGPNEKLFF. CDR3 nucleotide sequence: TGCAGTGCTCCCGTCCAACAGGGGCCTAATGAAAAACTGTTTTTT.

The CDR3: CASSLALRWSGEAFF. The CDR3 DNA reads as TGTGCCAGCAGTTTAGCTCTCAGGTGGTCGGGTGAAGCTTTCTTT. The chain is built from TRBV12-3 or TRBV12-4 and TRBJ1-1; D remains ambiguous. V lost 0 bases and J 7 bases, leaving 15 bases between the germline ends. CDR3 size: 15 residues.

V usage is TRBV15 and J usage is TRBJ2-1, with D uncertain. Trimming stripped 0 bases from V and 8 bases from J, with 2 bases between. The length of the CDR3 is 11 residues. Germline CDR1 LNHNV, CDR2 YYDKDF (reference sequence). Here the CDR3 DNA reads TGTGCCACCAGCAGAGATTATGAGCAGTTCTTC. Its protein is CATSRDYEQFF.

V gene TRBV19 combines with J gene TRBJ2-1, with D tentatively TRBD1 or TRBD2 (5 bases each). Germline CDR1 and CDR2: LNHDA and SQIVND (reference sequence). V was pared by 9 bases and J by 6 bases, with 15 bases between. The CDR3 has 13 residues. This chain's CDR3 is CASTGTHGNEQFF. The CDR3 nucleotides are TGTGCCAGCACCGGGACCCACGGCAATGAGCAGTTCTTC.

This clonotype was detected many times. The gene calls are TRBV29-1 and TRBJ1-4; D ambiguous. Trimming took off 4 bases at V and 2 bases at J, with 5 bases between the two ends. There are 12 residues in the CDR3. CDR1 and CDR2 from the germline V gene are SQVTM and ANQGSEA. CDR3 DNA: TGCAGCGTTGCGCATACTAATGAAAAACTGTTTTTT. Its translation: CSVAHTNEKLFF.

This clonotype was seen at least ten times. The rearrangement joins TRBV12-3 or TRBV12-4 to TRBJ1-1; D unclear. V gave up 2 bases and J gave up 2 bases, with 9 bases separating them. The CDR3 has 14 amino acids. The CDR3 loop is CASSLRHGNTEAFF. Written as DNA, the CDR3 is TGTGCCAGCAGTTTAAGGCACGGAAACACTGAAGCTTTCTTT.

V and J are TRBV30 and TRBJ1-1, with D unresolved. Between the trimmed V and J ends, which lost 0 bases and 0 bases, there was a span of 5 bases. Per germline, CDR1 GTSNPN and CDR2 SVGIG (reference sequence). The CDR3 runs to 13 residues. CDR3 sequence (DNA): TGTGCCTGGAGTGTGGAGATGAACACTGAAGCTTTCTTT. This gives the protein CAWSVEMNTEAFF. The full variable domain, its missing parts supplied by reference TRBV30 and TRBJ1-1, is SQTIHQWPATLVQPVGSPLSLECTVEGTSNPNLYWYRQAAGRGLQLLFYSVGIGQISSEVPQNLSASRPQDRQFILSSKKLLLSDSGFYLCAWSVEMNTEAFFGQGTRLTVV.